The present T cell receptor beta chain was sequenced within a study of blood T cell repertoires in COVID-19. This clone was detected once. Germline loops: CDR1 SGHAT, CDR2 FQNNGV. Unmatched junction bases numbered 11, after V lost 3 bases and J lost 8 bases. The CDR3 has 16 amino acids. Per the study methods: Quantification of nucleated cells was approximated via reference gene primer amplification. Sequencing used immunoSEQ multiplex PCR; TCRdb keeps in-frame clones, though not all of them. V, J and clone size reflect that table, while D and trimming were determined from the DNA. The sample has 95,000 to 150,000 clones; approximately 83% are singletons.

Sequenced material: peripheral blood. This clonotype was sampled from a woman of 80 years or more with acute or convalescent COVID-19. The chain employs TRBV11-2 and TRBJ1-4; 8 positions agree with TRBD1. DNA of the CDR3: TGTGCCAGCAGCTTCAAAAGACAGGGGAGGGGAGAAAAACTGTTTTTT. Its protein is CASSFKRQGRGEKLFF.